Below, 18 T cell receptor beta chains from the same sample are listed, as sequenced in a study of CD8 T cells in ankylosing spondylitis. Study observations and caveats: There was a TCR beta motif, made of several highly homologous variants, that appeared characteristic of ankylosing spondylitis blood.

TCRdb redid the calling of the 5' RACE reads with MiXCR, one entry per CDR3 protein. The sample includes 450,000 to 550,000 distinct CDR3 sequences, approximately 5.3% of them seen just once. For these receptors, no antigen is known. Sequencing used blood, either unsorted or a sorted T cell fraction (not recorded which). Receptors were obtained from a male donor with ankylosing spondylitis.

This clonotype was observed many times. V and J are TRBV7-2 and TRBJ2-5, with D possibly being TRBD2 (5 bases). From germline, CDR1 is SGHTA and CDR2 FQGNSA. V lost 5 bases to trimming and J lost 5 bases, with 18 bases between them. This CDR3 has 15 amino acids. The CDR3 sequence is CASSQPGRPIETQYF. The CDR3 nucleotides read TGTGCCAGCAGCCAACCTGGGAGACCAATCGAGACCCAGTACTTC. Full variable domain (outside the CDR3, taken from reference TRBV7-2 and TRBJ2-5): GAGVSQSPSNKVTEKGKDVELRCDPISGHTALYWYRQSLGQGLEFLIYFQGNSAPDKSGLPSDRFSAERTGGSVSTLTIQRTQQEDSAVYLCASSQPGRPIETQYFGPGTRLLVL.

This chain joins TRBV18 and TRBJ2-3; the match to TRBD2 covers 7 bases. Germline CDR1 reads KGHSH; CDR2 reads LQKENI. V dropped 4 bases and J dropped 0; count of bases not matched to a gene: 7. The CDR3 runs 16 residues. The CDR3 nucleotides read TGTGCCAGCTCACGCCGGGGGGAGTTCAGCACAGATACGCAGTATTTT. Translating it yields CASSRRGEFSTDTQYF.

This clonotype was observed at least ten times. The chain has TRBV7-2 and TRBJ1-2, with TRBD1 identical over 11 bases. Trimming cost V 1 base and J 4 bases; bases outside gene matches: 14. The CDR3 length is 19 residues. CDR1 is SGHTA, CDR2 FQGNSA, per germline. The CDR3 loop reads CASSLVRDRGTTGGYGYTF. The CDR3 coding sequence is TGTGCCAGCAGCTTAGTGCGGGACAGGGGGACCACCGGGGGCTATGGCTACACCTTC.

This clonotype was observed a handful of times. The chain carries TRBV7-9 and TRBJ2-1, with 7 nucleotides matching TRBD1. V lost 6 bases to trimming and J lost 13 bases; unmatched junction nucleotides: 6. Germline V lookup: CDR1 SEHNR, CDR2 FQNEAQ (reference sequence). The CDR3 is made up of 11 amino acids. The CDR3 spells CASRYDRDQFF. CDR3 sequence (DNA): TGTGCCAGCAGGTATGACAGGGATCAGTTCTTC.

This clonotype was detected ten times or more. This rearrangement joins TRBV20-1 to TRBJ2-7, with TRBD2 as a possible D gene (7 bases). Trimming left V 2 bases short and J 6 bases short, with 11 bases between. The CDR3 is 12 residues long. Per the germline V gene, CDR1 is DFQATT and CDR2 is SNEGSKA (reference sequence). In DNA form, the CDR3 reads TGCAGTGCTAGAAGGGGGGGGACCGAGCAGTACTTC. Translation gives CSARRGGTEQYF.

There are many counts of this clonotype. The chain joins TRBV7-6 to TRBJ2-7, with 8 nucleotides matching TRBD2. The germline CDR1 and CDR2 sequences are SGHVS and FNYEAQ. The CDR3 extends over 16 amino acids. J lost 1 base, V lost 5 bases, and 10 bases had no gene match. For the CDR3, the DNA is TGTGCCAGCAGCCTCCGGACTAGCCAATATTCCTACGAGCAGTACTTC. Encoded protein: CASSLRTSQYSYEQYF.

This clonotype was seen many times. This chain connects TRBV12-3 or TRBV12-4 to TRBJ2-2; D uncertain. V lost 2 bases to trimming and J lost 7 bases, with 11 bases between them. The CDR3 loop spans 14 amino acids. CDR3 region: CASSLKRPIGELFF. The CDR3 bases are TGTGCCAGCAGTTTAAAGAGGCCCATCGGGGAGCTGTTTTTT.

This clonotype has ten or more counts. A read error may account for a junction end that differs from germline. The chain uses TRBV29-1 and TRBJ2-7; possible D gene TRBD2, 7 bases. This CDR3 is built from 9 residues. The germline V gene has CDR1 SQVTM and CDR2 ANQGSEA. The CDR3 coding sequence is TGCAGCGTTGAACAGGGGAGGGCGTTC. Amino acid sequence: CSVEQGRAF.

This clonotype appeared many times. The rearrangement joins TRBV28 to TRBJ2-3, with TRBD1 matching 8 bases. Germline CDR1 reads MDHEN; CDR2 reads SYDVKM. This CDR3 spans 17 amino acids. The junction had 11 bases not matched to a gene; V was cut back by 6 bases and J by 0 bases. The chain's CDR3 is CASRSPGQVTSTDTQYF. The CDR3 DNA follows: TGTGCCAGCAGGAGTCCGGGACAGGTCACTAGCACAGATACGCAGTATTTT.

Ten or more counts support this clonotype. V is TRBV9 and J is TRBJ2-1; TRBD2 might be the D (5 bases). V was clipped by 1 base and J by 9 bases, with 20 bases between them. The V gene's germline CDR1 is SGDLS and CDR2 YYNGEE. The CDR3 extends over 16 amino acids. CDR3 residues: CASSVRTRVSIGEQFF. The CDR3 DNA follows: TGTGCCAGCAGCGTAAGAACGCGGGTCTCCATTGGTGAGCAGTTCTTC. The variable domain in full, completed from reference TRBV9 and TRBJ2-1, reads DSGVTQTPKHLITATGQRVTLRCSPRSGDLSVYWYQQSLDQGLQFLIQYYNGEERAKGNILERFSAQQFPDLHSELNLSSLELGDSALYFCASSVRTRVSIGEQFFGPGTRLTVL.

This clonotype occurred many times. The chain recombines TRBV27 with TRBJ1-6; 9 nucleotides agree with TRBD1. CDR3 length equals 19 residues. Per germline, CDR1 MNHEY and CDR2 SMNVEV (reference sequence). V dropped 3 bases and J dropped 0; count of bases not matched to a gene: 9. The CDR3 is CASSLDRGIPSSYNSPLHF. Written as DNA, the CDR3 is TGTGCCAGCAGTTTGGACAGGGGAATACCCAGCTCCTATAATTCACCCCTCCACTTT.

At least ten counts were recorded for this clonotype. The chain links TRBV6-1 to TRBJ2-7; 12 positions match TRBD2. The junction had 8 bases not matched to a gene; V was cut back by 4 bases and J by 4 bases. CDR1 and CDR2 (germline): MNHNS, SASEGT. The CDR3 is made up of 16 amino acids. For the CDR3, the DNA is TGTGCCAGCAGTGTGCCTAGCGGGAGGGCCAAGTACGAGCAGTACTTC. Protein product: CASSVPSGRAKYEQYF.

Many counts were recorded for this clonotype. The chain employs TRBV4-3 and TRBJ1-2; D not certain. Germline V gene lookup returns CDR1 LGHNA and CDR2 YSLEER. The CDR3 length is 16 residues. Trimming took off 0 bases at V and 5 bases at J, with 16 bases between the two ends. CDR3 in DNA: TGCGCCAGCAGCCAAGATCTAAGGACCGACTTATATGGCTACACCTTC. It translates to CASSQDLRTDLYGYTF.

Ten or more counts support this clonotype. The chain joins TRBV20-1 to TRBJ1-1; D is possibly TRBD1 (5 bases). V was trimmed by 3 bases and J by 4 bases, leaving 18 bases between them. This CDR3 has 15 residues. CDR1 is DFQATT and CDR2 is SNEGSKA in the germline V gene (reference sequence). The CDR3 region is CSARNPGRGSTEAFF. The CDR3 DNA reads as TGCAGTGCTAGGAATCCGGGTCGGGGGAGCACTGAAGCTTTCTTT.

This clonotype was recorded a few times. The gene calls are TRBV6-4 and TRBJ2-1, with TRBD2 matching 10 bases. Germline assignment: CDR1 MRHNA and CDR2 SNTAGT. This CDR3 is 15 amino acids long. The J segment lost 4 bases and the V segment lost 5 bases, leaving 5 bases of the junction unmatched. The CDR3 DNA is TGTGCCAGCAGTAAGCGGGAGGGCCCTTACAATGAGCAGTTCTTC. It codes for CASSKREGPYNEQFF.

At least ten counts were recorded for this clonotype. V usage is TRBV14 and J usage is TRBJ2-3; D gene uncertain. CDR1 is SGHDN and CDR2 is FVKESK in the germline V gene. This CDR3 is built from 11 residues. V lost 4 bases and J lost 8, with 7 bases in between. The CDR3 reads CASSLDVTQYF. The CDR3 DNA reads TGTGCCAGCAGCCTGGATGTTACGCAGTATTTT.

This clonotype was seen ten or more times. The chain employs TRBV6-5 and TRBJ2-4; 11 bases match TRBD2. J gave up 7 bases and V 2 bases, and 1 base lay outside the gene matches. Germline lookup yields CDR1 MNHEY and CDR2 SVGAGI. The length of the CDR3 is 14 residues. CDR3 in DNA: TGTGCCAGCAGTTACGCTAGCGGGGGGAACATTCAGTACTTC. This encodes CASSYASGGNIQYF.

This rearrangement joins TRBV7-9 to TRBJ2-2; no reliable D call. The CDR3 runs 11 residues. V was pared by 8 bases and J by 6 bases, with 7 bases between. Germline V gene sequence: CDR1 SEHNR, CDR2 FQNEAQ (reference sequence). CDR3 DNA: TGTGCCAGCCCTAGGGCCGGGGAGCTGTTTTTT. Residues: CASPRAGELFF.